The next 9 T cell receptor beta chains were all read from a single sample in a study of cytomegalovirus exposure and HLA in healthy donors. The method was immunoSEQ multiplex PCR; TCRdb's version includes in-frame clones alone and lacks a portion of them. This sample yields fewer than 250,000 clones, of which around nine tenths are seen a single time; less than 3% belongs to the top ten. Sequencing was done on a sample of PBMCs. These receptor sequences come from a man younger than 30 in good health and CMV-seronegative.

V gene TRBV7-2 combines with J gene TRBJ2-3; D gene unclear. This CDR3 contains 15 residues. Between the trimmed V and J ends, which lost 2 bases and 1 base, there was a span of 10 bases. Germline CDR1 SGHTA, CDR2 FQGNSA. The CDR3 sequence is CASSLRVARTDTQYF. DNA of the CDR3: TGTGCCAGCAGCTTAAGAGTAGCCCGCACAGATACGCAGTATTTT.

The V call is TRBV19, the J call TRBJ2-7; the match to TRBD1 covers 9 bases. The CDR3 length is 13 residues. V gave up 8 bases and J gave up 2 bases; unmatched junction bases: 4. Germline CDR1 and CDR2: LNHDA and SQIVND (reference sequence). The CDR3: CASEGTGTYEQYF. In nucleotides, the CDR3 is TGTGCCAGTGAGGGGACAGGGACCTACGAGCAGTACTTC.

V gene TRBV7-2 combines with J gene TRBJ1-4, with 9 bases that match TRBD1. CDR1 SGHTA and CDR2 FQGNSA come from the germline V gene. The CDR3 is 14 amino acids. Unmatched junction bases numbered 4, after V lost 3 bases and J lost 8 bases. The CDR3 protein is CASSFTGGREKLFF. CDR3 sequence (DNA): TGTGCCAGCAGCTTTACAGGGGGCAGGGAAAAACTGTTTTTT.

The V call is TRBV29-1, the J call TRBJ2-3, with TRBD2 matching over 10 bases. The CDR3 totals 14 residues. The V segment lost 7 bases and the J segment 3 bases; nucleotides outside the gene matches: 7. Germline assignment: CDR1 SQVTM and CDR2 ANQGSEA. CDR3 sequence reads: CSGKLAGRTDTQYF. The CDR3 DNA follows: TGCAGCGGGAAACTAGCGGGGAGGACAGATACGCAGTATTTT.

The chain carries TRBV5-6 and TRBJ2-3, with TRBD2 matching over 8 bases. V gave up 4 bases and J gave up 4 bases; unmatched junction bases: 8. CDR1 is SGHDT, CDR2 YYEEEE, per germline. This CDR3 region has 15 residues. CDR3 DNA: TGTGCCAGCAGCCCCCGGGAGGGTCTCTCAGATACGCAGTATTTT. The encoded protein is CASSPREGLSDTQYF.

The V and J genes are TRBV2 and TRBJ2-5; D is possibly TRBD2 (5 bases). CDR1 and CDR2 from the germline V gene are SNHLY and FYNNEI. CDR3 length equals 13 residues. The V end was cut by 4 bases, the J end by 5 bases, with 11 bases between. The CDR3 reads CASSGFSVETQYF. CDR3 nucleotides: TGTGCCAGCAGTGGATTTAGCGTGGAGACCCAGTACTTC.

The V gene is TRBV30, the J gene TRBJ2-1, with 8 positions matching TRBD2. V shed 2 bases and J 12 bases; nucleotides not matched to a gene: 9. There are 13 residues in the CDR3. Per germline, CDR1 GTSNPN and CDR2 SVGIG (reference sequence). The CDR3 spells CAWSSGAGAVQFF. As DNA, the CDR3 is TGTGCCTGGAGTTCCGGAGCGGGAGCGGTGCAGTTCTTC.

J is TRBJ1-2 and V is TRBV25-1; possible D gene TRBD1, 6 bases. Trimming pared 6 bases from V and 7 bases from J, leaving 15 bases between. The CDR3 contains 13 residues. Germline CDR1 MGHDK, CDR2 SYGVNS. CDR3 bases: TGTGCCAGCAGGAGGGGAGGGGGTCGTGGCTACACCTTC. This gives the protein CASRRGGGRGYTF.

This clone was detected only once. This sequence joins TRBV11-2 and TRBJ2-7; maybe TRBD1 (6 bases). The V end lost 1 base, the J end lost 3 bases, and 10 bases lay between the germline ends. Per the germline V gene, CDR1 is SGHAT and CDR2 is FQNNGV. This CDR3 has 14 amino acids. CDR3 amino acids: CASSLVPQGYEQYF. In DNA form, the CDR3 reads TGTGCCAGCAGCTTAGTCCCACAGGGCTACGAGCAGTACTTC.